A selection of T cell receptor beta chains follows, all from one sample in a study of lymphopenia after photon versus proton radiotherapy. The repertoire was sequenced with immunoSEQ multiplex PCR; TCRdb's copy has only in-frame clones and lacks some. The table has 75,000 to 90,000 clones, around 83% seen once. Sequenced here: peripheral blood, sampled from a patient treated with proton-based radiotherapy. Every receptor here comes from a man aged 55-75 years with pancreatic cancer. The CDR3 runs from the conserved cysteine through the conserved F or W. A D gene is named only where the DNA matches it firmly. A clone size is listed for some rows: how often the clone was seen (once, few, many), or a class if it is expanded.

TRBJ1-2	TRBV2	.	once	TGTGCCAGCGGGACATTAGCTAACTATGGCTACACCTTC	CASGTLANYGYTF
TRBJ2-7	TRBV9	.	.	TGTGCCAGCAGCCCCGGGACTCACTCCTACGAGCAGTACTTC	CASSPGTHSYEQYF
TRBJ2-7	TRBV6-5	.	.	TGTGCCAGCAGTTATACAGAGAGCTCCTACGAGCAGTACTTC	CASSYTESSYEQYF
TRBJ2-3	TRBV19	.	.	TGTGCCAGTAGTCCCCGGACAGATACGCAGTATTTT	CASSPRTDTQYF
TRBJ2-7	TRBV16	.	.	TGTGCCAGCAGCCAAACGGCTCTCGAGCAGTACTTC	CASSQTALEQYF
TRBJ2-2	TRBV30	TRBD2	.	TGTGCCTGGAGGCGGTGGGCTAGCGGGAGTGTCGGGGAGCTGTTTTTT	CAWRRWASGSVGELFF
TRBJ2-7	TRBV5-1	.	.	TGCGCCAGCAGCTTGGGGGGTGCTATCAAGACCTACGAGCAGTACTTC	CASSLGGAIKTYEQYF
TRBJ2-2	TRBV2	.	.	TGTGCCAGCAGGATACAGGGCATGAACACCGGGGAGCTGTTTTTT	CASRIQGMNTGELFF
TRBJ2-3	TRBV28	TRBD2	.	TGTGCCAGCAGTTCCCGGACTAGCGGGAGAGGCTCCCCCATAGATACGCAGTATTTT	CASSSRTSGRGSPIDTQYF
TRBJ2-7	TRBV5-8	TRBD1	.	TGTGCCAGCGGAAAATCCGGGACAGGATTTCAGTACTTC	CASGKSGTGFQYF
TRBJ1-2	TRBV5-8	.	.	TGTGCCAGCAGCTTGGAGGGCGGCGGAACCCCCTATGGCTACACCTTC	CASSLEGGGTPYGYTF
TRBJ2-3	TRBV28	.	.	TGTGCCATCGAGGGAAACACAGATACGCAGTATTTT	CAIEGNTDTQYF
TRBJ2-7	TRBV4-1	TRBD1	.	TGCGCCAGCAGCTCATGGACAGGGTCGTACGAGCAGTACTTC	CASSSWTGSYEQYF
TRBJ1-5	TRBV6-1	.	few	TGTGCCGCCCAAGGGGTCAGCAATCAGCCCCAGCATTTT	CAAQGVSNQPQHF
TRBJ2-1	TRBV7-2	.	.	TGTGCCAGCAGCTTAGATAGGGGCAATGAGCAGTTCTTC	CASSLDRGNEQFF
TRBJ1-2	TRBV7-8	.	.	TGTGCCAGCAGCTTAACCCTCGACAGTATCTATGGCTACACCTTC	CASSLTLDSIYGYTF
TRBJ2-7	TRBV18	TRBD2	.	TGTGCCAGCTCACCACTTCCGGGGGGACTAGCGGGAGGCGTATCCTACGAGCAGTACTTC	CASSPLPGGLAGGVSYEQYF
TRBJ1-5	TRBV28	TRBD1	.	TGTGCCAGCAGTCCGGACAGGAGCAATCAGCCCCAGCATTTT	CASSPDRSNQPQHF
TRBJ1-1	TRBV9	.	.	TGTGCCAGCAGCGAAGGAGGGGGGGTAACTGAAGCTTTCTTT	CASSEGGGVTEAFF
TRBJ2-5	TRBV18	.	.	TGTGCCAGCTCACCCCGAGTGGGCGGGCCCCAAGAGACCCAGTACTTC	CASSPRVGGPQETQYF
TRBJ1-5	TRBV19	TRBD1	.	TGTGCCAGTAGTAACGACAGGGATCAGCCCCAGCATTTT	CASSNDRDQPQHF
TRBJ1-3	TRBV7-2	.	.	TGTGCCAGCAGTCCTGGAAACACCATATATTTT	CASSPGNTIYF
TRBJ1-4	TRBV28	.	.	TGTGCCAGCAGGCGACCACGGGGGGGAAATGAAAAACTGTTTTTT	CASRRPRGGNEKLFF
TRBJ1-2	TRBV5-6	.	.	TGTGCCAGCAGCTTGGGGGTCGGGAACTATGGCTACACCTTC	CASSLGVGNYGYTF
TRBJ2-1	TRBV9	.	.	TGTGCCAGCAGCGCGCGGGACCTCTCAAGGTACAATGAGCAGTTCTTC	CASSARDLSRYNEQFF
TRBJ1-5	TRBV7-2	TRBD1	.	TGTGCCAGCAGCAGGGGGCTCAATCAGCCCCAGCATTTT	CASSRGLNQPQHF
TRBJ2-5	TRBV6-5	.	.	TGTGCCAGCAGTACCCCCGGATCGGAGACCCAGTACTTC	CASSTPGSETQYF
TRBJ2-1	TRBV7-7	TRBD2	.	TGTGCTAGCAGCTGGAGCGGGAGTCAGTACAATGAGCAGTTCTTC	CASSWSGSQYNEQFF
TRBJ2-5	TRBV11-3	TRBD2	.	TGTGCCAGCACCCGGGGGGGGGAGCAAGAGACCCAGTACTTC	CASTRGGEQETQYF
TRBJ2-7	TRBV6-5	TRBD1	few	TGTGCCAGCAGTAAACCGGGACAGTCCTACGAGCAGTACTTC	CASSKPGQSYEQYF
TRBJ2-3	TRBV19	TRBD2	.	TGTGCCAGTAGTAGCGGGAGGGCAGATACGCAGTATTTT	CASSSGRADTQYF
TRBJ1-4	TRBV28	.	once	TGTGCCAGCAGTTTAAGGGTCAGAACTAATGAAAAACTGTTTTTT	CASSLRVRTNEKLFF
TRBJ2-3	TRBV12-5	.	.	TGTGCTAGTGGTCGGGGGACGAACACAGATACGCAGTATTTT	CASGRGTNTDTQYF
TRBJ2-1	TRBV6-5	.	.	TGTGCCAGCAGTTCCCTCTTTTCGGGCAATCGGCAGTTCTTC	CASSSLFSGNRQFF
TRBJ1-2	TRBV5-5	.	few	TGTGCCAGCAGCACGCGGTTGGGCAGCATAAGAAACTATGGCTACACCTTC	CASSTRLGSIRNYGYTF
TRBJ2-1	TRBV7-3	.	.	TGTGCCAGCAGCGAGTTTGGTACGTCCTACAATGAGCAGTTCTTC	CASSEFGTSYNEQFF
TRBJ2-3	TRBV9	.	.	TGTGCCAGCACCTTCGGCCCCAGCGGAGACCAGAAGGGTACGCAGTATTTT	CASTFGPSGDQKGTQYF
TRBJ1-5	TRBV27	.	.	TGTGCCAGCAGTTTATCTTGGCGGGCTAATCAGCCCCAGCATTTT	CASSLSWRANQPQHF
TRBJ2-2	TRBV7-3	.	.	TGTGCCAGCAGCTTAACTTCGGGGTCCGTGGGCGGGGAGCTGTTTTTT	CASSLTSGSVGGELFF
TRBJ1-4	TRBV11-3	TRBD1	.	TGTGCCAGCAGCTCGCTGACAGGGTCAACTAATGAAAAACTGTTTTTT	CASSSLTGSTNEKLFF
TRBJ1-3	TRBV7-2	.	.	TGTGCCAGCCACGGGGGAAGTGCCGGAAACACCATATATTTT	CASHGGSAGNTIYF
TRBJ1-2	TRBV2	.	.	TGTGCCAGCAGTGATGGGAATAACTATGGCTACACCTTC	CASSDGNNYGYTF
TRBJ2-7	TRBV30	TRBD2	.	TGTGCCTGGAGGGCTAGCGGGGACTACGAGCAGTACTTC	CAWRASGDYEQYF
TRBJ2-1	TRBV7-9	TRBD1	.	TGTGCCAGCCGCAGTTGGGACAGGGGAAATCACAATGAGCAGTTCTTC	CASRSWDRGNHNEQFF
TRBJ1-5	TRBV4-1	TRBD1	.	TGCGCCAGCAGCCCTCCAGGGACAGGTAGAAGAGTCCAGCATTTT	CASSPPGTGRRVQHF